Below are 23 T cell receptor beta chains sequenced from a single sample in a study of cytomegalovirus exposure and HLA in healthy donors. The primer mix had 60 Vbeta and 13 Jbeta primers. This table comes from immunoSEQ multiplex PCR, and its TCRdb copy is limited to in-frame clones, with some not included. The table records approximately 220,000 clones, 80% to 90% of them present only once. What was sequenced was PBMCs. The receptors shown here come from a man aged 25-40 years in good health and CMV-seronegative.

V is TRBV4-3 and J is TRBJ1-6, with TRBD1 matching over 7 bases. Germline lookup yields CDR1 LGHNA and CDR2 YSLEER. The J segment lost 8 bases and the V segment lost 4 bases, leaving 11 bases of the junction unmatched. The CDR3 extends over 16 amino acids. The CDR3 is CASSLTQGPADSPLHF. CDR3 DNA: TGCGCCAGCAGCCTAACACAGGGGCCCGCGGATTCACCCCTCCACTTT.

The V and J genes are TRBV19 and TRBJ2-5, with TRBD2 as a possible D gene (5 bases). V lost 3 bases and J lost 5, with 10 bases in between. This CDR3 contains 13 residues. From germline, CDR1 is LNHDA and CDR2 SQIVND (reference sequence). The CDR3 spells CASSIEGWETQYF. The CDR3 DNA sequence: TGTGCCAGTAGTATTGAGGGATGGGAGACCCAGTACTTC.

This clone was found a few times. This chain joins TRBV6-5 and TRBJ1-2; 8 nucleotides line up with TRBD1. With V trimmed by 4 bases and J by 7 bases, 8 bases remained unmatched. The CDR3 extends over 14 amino acids. From germline, CDR1 is MNHEY and CDR2 SVGAGI. The CDR3 DNA reads as TGTGCCAGCAGTTCCAGGACAGGGCCCCGTGGCTACACCTTC. Residues: CASSSRTGPRGYTF.

The chain joins TRBV5-1 to TRBJ2-7, with D tentatively TRBD1 (6 bases). V shed 0 bases and J shed 4 bases, with 11 bases lying between them. The CDR3 is 14 amino acids. The germline gives CDR1 SGHRS, CDR2 YFSETQ. The CDR3 is CASSLEGQNYEQYF. As DNA, the CDR3 is TGCGCCAGCAGCTTGGAGGGACAAAATTACGAGCAGTACTTC.

This clone occurred once. The CDR3 region has the DNA TGTGCCAGCAGCCCGCGGACTAGCGGGACCCAAGAGACCCAGTACTTC. Translation: CASSPRTSGTQETQYF. The chain couples TRBV4-2 to TRBJ2-5; TRBD2 matches 12 bases. This CDR3 contains 16 residues. Germline CDR1 LGHNA, CDR2 YNFKEQ. Germline trimming cut 4 bases from V and 1 base from J; bases unmatched to any gene: 4.

This CDR3 reads CASSIGTSGGAGLDTQYF. The CDR3 DNA sequence: TGTGCCAGTAGTATAGGGACTAGCGGGGGTGCGGGGTTGGATACGCAGTATTTT. This chain links TRBV19 with TRBJ2-3; 13 bases match TRBD2. Unmatched junction bases numbered 10, after V lost 1 base and J lost 6 bases. The CDR3 has 18 amino acids. Germline V gives CDR1 LNHDA, CDR2 SQIVND (reference sequence).

This sequence joins TRBV29-1 and TRBJ2-3; 9 bases are shared with TRBD1. The CDR3 runs 14 residues. The J segment lost 3 bases and the V segment lost 8 bases, leaving 9 bases of the junction unmatched. In germline, CDR1 is SQVTM, CDR2 ANQGSEA. The CDR3 protein is CSTRDRAETDTQYF. The CDR3 bases are TGCAGCACCCGGGACAGGGCGGAAACAGATACGCAGTATTTT.

V usage is TRBV7-9 and J usage is TRBJ2-7; TRBD1 is a possible D gene (5 bases). From germline, CDR1 is SEHNR and CDR2 FQNEAQ (reference sequence). Trimming took 0 bases from V and 3 from J, leaving 9 bases between them. This CDR3 spans 14 amino acids. The CDR3 loop is CASSLAGENYEQYF. The CDR3 DNA sequence: TGTGCCAGCAGCTTAGCAGGGGAAAACTACGAGCAGTACTTC.

The chain joins TRBV7-6 to TRBJ2-5, with unresolved D. The end of the DNA aligns better with TRBJ2-7, so the J call may be wrong. The CDR3 contains 13 residues. The germline V gene encodes CDR1 SGHVS and CDR2 FNYEAQ. This CDR3 reads CASSLGFSNEQYF. CDR3 nucleotides: TGTGCCAGCAGCTTAGGTTTTTCCAACGAGCAGTACTTC.

Here the CDR3 reads CSAPTPYGYTF. As DNA, the CDR3 is TGCAGTGCTCCAACACCCTATGGCTACACCTTC. The chain carries TRBV20-1 and TRBJ1-2; D unclear. The CDR3 is 11 residues long. V was pared by 5 bases and J by 4 bases, with 8 bases between. Germline V gives CDR1 DFQATT, CDR2 SNEGSKA (reference sequence).

The chain uses TRBV6-5 and TRBJ2-3; 9 bases agree with TRBD1. The germline V gene encodes CDR1 MNHEY and CDR2 SVGAGI. This CDR3 is 15 amino acids long. The V segment lost 4 bases and the J segment 4 bases; nucleotides outside the gene matches: 6. The CDR3 coding sequence is TGTGCCAGCAGTTCGACAGGGGGTGTCCCAGATACGCAGTATTTT. Protein sequence: CASSSTGGVPDTQYF.

The chain carries TRBV7-9 and TRBJ2-7; tentatively, D is TRBD2 (6 bases). The CDR3 is made up of 17 amino acids. V lost 4 bases, J lost 0 bases, and 19 bases lay in between. Germline V gene sequence: CDR1 SEHNR, CDR2 FQNEAQ (reference sequence). CDR3 DNA sequence: TGTGCCAGCAGCTGGTGGGGAGGATCTTGGAGCTCCTACGAGCAGTACTTC. Protein sequence: CASSWWGGSWSSYEQYF.

This clone has just a few counts. A read error may produce the germline difference seen at one junction end. The rearrangement joins TRBV7-3 to TRBJ2-1; 9 bases match TRBD2. Germline CDR1 is SGHTA and CDR2 is FQGTGA. CDR3 size: 15 residues. The CDR3 coding sequence is TGTGCCAGCAGCTGGCGGGGGGGCTCCTACAATGGGCAGTTCTTC. This gives the protein CASSWRGGSYNGQFF.

The rearrangement joins TRBV10-3 to TRBJ1-2; D is uncertain. CDR1 and CDR2 from the germline V gene are ENHRY and SYGVKD. Trimming cost V 0 bases and J 3 bases, with 8 bases left between them. The CDR3 extends over 14 amino acids. The CDR3 is CAISESPTDYGYTF. The DNA for the CDR3 is TGTGCCATCAGTGAGTCGCCAACGGACTATGGCTACACCTTC.

CDR3 loop: CASSQTLVAGAFF. The CDR3 bases are TGCGCCAGCAGCCAAACCCTTGTAGCGGGGGCTTTCTTT. The rearrangement uses TRBV4-1 and TRBJ1-1; D not certain. V lost 2 bases and J 11 bases, leaving 15 bases between the germline ends. CDR1 and CDR2 from the germline V gene are MGHRA and YSYEKL. CDR3 length: 13 amino acids.

The chain joins TRBV2 to TRBJ1-2, with TRBD1 as a possible D gene (6 bases). Germline V gene sequence: CDR1 SNHLY, CDR2 FYNNEI. V lost 6 bases and J 4 bases, leaving 12 bases between the germline ends. There are 13 residues in the CDR3. This chain's CDR3 is CASREDSSYGYTF. The CDR3 bases are TGTGCCAGCAGGGAGGACAGCAGCTATGGCTACACCTTC. Looking up the rest from reference TRBV2 and TRBJ1-2 gives the full variable domain: EPEVTQTPSHQVTQMGQEVILRCVPISNHLYFYWYRQILGQKVEFLVSFYNNEISEKSEIFDDQFSVERPDGSNFTLKIRSTKLEDSAMYFCASREDSSYGYTFGSGTRLTVV.

The rearrangement joins TRBV27 to TRBJ2-7; 9 positions agree with TRBD1. Losses at the gene ends were 5 bases for V and 5 bases for J; bases not matched to a gene: 10. This CDR3 has 15 residues. Per germline, CDR1 MNHEY and CDR2 SMNVEV (reference sequence). CDR3 sequence reads: CASSLARTGEDEQYF. For the CDR3, the DNA is TGTGCCAGCAGTCTAGCCCGGACAGGGGAAGACGAGCAGTACTTC.

The V gene is TRBV27, the J gene TRBJ1-1, with TRBD1 identical over 9 bases. The CDR3 length is 13 residues. After removal of 1 base from V and 8 bases from J, the junction contained 2 bases not matched to a gene. Germline V gene data show CDR1 as MNHEY and CDR2 as SMNVEV (reference sequence). The CDR3 loop is CASSLFGQGEAFF. The CDR3 nucleotides read TGTGCCAGCAGTTTATTTGGACAGGGGGAAGCTTTCTTT.

The rearrangement uses TRBV5-4 and TRBJ2-3; 11 positions agree with TRBD2. The CDR3 extends over 18 amino acids. Germline V gene lookup returns CDR1 SGHNT and CDR2 YYREEE (reference sequence). V lost 4 bases, J lost 7 bases, and 17 bases stayed unmatched. The DNA of the CDR3 is TGTGCCAGCAGCCGAATAGCGGGGGGGCAAGGTTCTCAGAATACGCAGTATTTT. Translation gives CASSRIAGGQGSQNTQYF.

This clone showed up just once. The genes are TRBV7-2 and TRBJ2-4, with no clear D. Germline CDR1 SGHTA, CDR2 FQGNSA. With 0 bases removed from V and 1 base from J, the gap between germline ends came to 10 bases. The CDR3 extends over 16 amino acids. As DNA, the CDR3 is TGTGCCAGCAGCTTAGCCGTAATCGGGGCCAAAAACATTCAGTACTTC. This translates into CASSLAVIGAKNIQYF.

The J gene is TRBJ1-1, the V gene TRBV6-5; no firm D call. The CDR3 has 13 residues. CDR1 is MNHEY and CDR2 is SVGAGI in the germline V gene. Trimming cost V 9 bases and J 1 base, with 12 bases left between them. In nucleotides, the CDR3 is TGTGCCAGTTACTACACCTCGAACACTGAAGCTTTCTTT. This sequence encodes CASYYTSNTEAFF.

This clone showed up just a few times. The chain recombines TRBV6-1 with TRBJ1-1; maybe TRBD1 (6 bases). Deletions cut 3 bases from V and 5 bases from J, with 16 bases between. CDR3 size: 15 residues. Germline V gene data show CDR1 as MNHNS and CDR2 as SASEGT. CDR3 sequence (DNA): TGTGCCAGCAGTGATATCGCCAGGGGAAAAACTGAAGCTTTCTTT. Translating it yields CASSDIARGKTEAFF.

The J gene is TRBJ1-5, the V gene TRBV28; TRBD1 matches at 7 bases. Germline loops: CDR1 MDHEN, CDR2 SYDVKM. The J segment lost 0 bases and the V segment lost 6 bases, leaving 11 bases of the junction unmatched. This CDR3 is 17 amino acids long. The CDR3 region is CASRPETGLGSNQPQHF. The CDR3 DNA is TGTGCCAGCAGACCCGAGACAGGGCTGGGTAGCAATCAGCCCCAGCATTTT.